Listed here are 27 T cell receptor beta chains from one sample, sequenced in a study of sequential checkpoint blockade in melanoma. The repertoire was sequenced with immunoSEQ multiplex PCR; TCRdb's copy has only in-frame clones and lacks some. Of around 39,000 clones listed, approximately 85% are singletons. The sample's treatment: randomized to nivolumab then ipilimumab (arm A) or the reverse (arm B). Source: CD8+ T cells sorted from blood (inferred from file names), taken from a patient given nivolumab and ipilimumab in sequence. Receptors originate from a human donor with melanoma.

The chain combines TRBV11-2 with TRBJ1-1; 7 positions agree with TRBD1. V shed 7 bases and J 4 bases; nucleotides not matched to a gene: 3. The CDR3 runs to 12 residues. Germline CDR1 is SGHAT and CDR2 is FQNNGV. The CDR3 DNA sequence: TGTGCCAGCAAGACAGGGAGCACTGAAGCTTTCTTT. Protein: CASKTGSTEAFF.

The rearrangement uses TRBV27 and TRBJ2-1; TRBD2 agrees at 9 bases. V dropped 2 bases and J dropped 4; count of bases not matched to a gene: 6. Looked up from germline, CDR1 is MNHEY and CDR2 is SMNVEV (reference sequence). The CDR3 contains 16 residues. CDR3 protein: CASSLTLAGRYNEQFF. The CDR3 nucleotides are TGTGCCAGCAGTTTAACGCTAGCGGGACGATACAATGAGCAGTTCTTC.

This clone appeared once. The chain combines TRBV28 with TRBJ2-5, with 11 nucleotides matching TRBD2. The CDR3 has 15 amino acids. Germline CDR1 MDHEN, CDR2 SYDVKM. V gave up 5 bases and J gave up 1 base; unmatched junction bases: 3. Here the CDR3 DNA reads TGTGCCAGCAGTACGACTAGCGGGGCCCAAGAGACCCAGTACTTC. Residues: CASSTTSGAQETQYF. The complete variable domain, with remaining parts taken from reference TRBV28 and TRBJ2-5, reads DVKVTQSSRYLVKRTGEKVFLECVQDMDHENMFWYRQDPGLGLRLIYFSYDVKMKEKGDIPEGYSVSREKKERFSLILESASTNQTSMYLCASSTTSGAQETQYFGPGTRLLVL.

Of note for this clone: The sample carries other DNA sequences with the same CDR3. CDR3 DNA sequence: TGTGCCAGCAGCCTGACAGCTGCCTATGGCTACACCTTC. Translated, it gives CASSLTAAYGYTF. This rearrangement joins TRBV28 to TRBJ1-2; possibly TRBD1 for D (5 bases). The CDR3 runs to 13 residues. In germline, CDR1 is MDHEN, CDR2 SYDVKM. V lost 6 bases to trimming and J lost 4 bases, with 12 bases between them.

V gene TRBV29-1 combines with J gene TRBJ1-4; D is ambiguous. The germline gives CDR1 SQVTM, CDR2 ANQGSEA. The CDR3 runs to 10 residues. V gave up 8 bases and J gave up 8 bases, with 9 bases separating them. The CDR3 DNA reads TGCAGCTCGGGTCGGGAAAAACTGTTTTTT. Translated: CSSGREKLFF.

The V gene is TRBV5-1, the J gene TRBJ2-5; D not certain. The CDR3 contains 13 residues. The V gene lost 1 base and the J gene lost 1 base, with 5 bases spanning the gap. From germline, CDR1 is SGHRS and CDR2 YFSETQ. CDR3 loop: CASSLHSQETQYF. DNA of the CDR3: TGCGCCAGCAGCTTGCACAGCCAAGAGACCCAGTACTTC.

The V gene is TRBV10-2, the J gene TRBJ1-2, with D perhaps matching TRBD1 (5 bases). The CDR3 spans 14 residues. Germline CDR1 WSHSY, CDR2 SAAADI. The V gene lost 3 bases and the J gene lost 4 bases, with 12 bases spanning the gap. CDR3 nucleotide sequence: TGCGCCAGCAGTGACGGACATATCTTCTATGGCTACACCTTC. Translating gives CASSDGHIFYGYTF.

V usage is TRBV5-4 and J usage is TRBJ2-7, with D maybe TRBD2 (7 bases). The V end was cut by 0 bases, the J end by 4 bases, with 17 bases between. The CDR3 loop spans 16 amino acids. Germline values: CDR1 SGHNT, CDR2 YYREEE (reference sequence). The CDR3 is CASSLVTGGRAYEQYF. The CDR3 DNA follows: TGTGCCAGCAGCTTGGTAACGGGGGGCAGGGCTTACGAGCAGTACTTC.

V is TRBV13 and J is TRBJ2-5; a possible D gene is TRBD2 (6 bases). The last part of the DNA fits TRBJ2-7 better; the J call may be wrong. CDR1 is PRHDT, CDR2 FYEKMQ, per germline (reference sequence). The CDR3 consists of 15 residues. CDR3 residues: CASSLAGGKYYEQYF. CDR3 nucleotides: TGTGCCAGCAGCTTAGCTGGCGGGAAGTACTACGAGCAGTACTTC.

The gene calls are TRBV6-4 and TRBJ2-2, with 8 bases that match TRBD2. This CDR3 contains 13 residues. With V trimmed by 5 bases and J by 4 bases, 0 bases remained unmatched. Per the germline V gene, CDR1 is MRHNA and CDR2 is SNTAGT. CDR3 coding DNA: TGTGCCAGCAGTAGCGGGAGCACCGGGGAGCTGTTTTTT. Amino acid sequence: CASSSGSTGELFF.

The V and J genes are TRBV5-1 and TRBJ1-2; D uncertain. This CDR3 has 17 residues. V shed 4 bases and J shed 4 bases, with 23 bases lying between them. CDR1 is SGHRS, CDR2 YFSETQ, per germline. CDR3: CASSTQVEGSPLYGYTF. The CDR3 DNA follows: TGCGCCAGCAGCACTCAGGTTGAAGGCTCGCCCCTCTATGGCTACACCTTC.

V gene TRBV27 combines with J gene TRBJ2-5; D perhaps matches TRBD1 (6 bases). Deletions cut 4 bases from V and 4 bases from J, with 16 bases between. The CDR3 runs 15 residues. Germline V gene lookup returns CDR1 MNHEY and CDR2 SMNVEV (reference sequence). The CDR3 DNA is TGTGCCAGCAGTTCGGCGGCCAGGGGAAGAGAGACCCAGTACTTC. Its translation: CASSSAARGRETQYF.

This chain links TRBV27 with TRBJ2-3; 8 nucleotides match TRBD2. Germline V gene lookup returns CDR1 MNHEY and CDR2 SMNVEV (reference sequence). CDR3 length: 15 residues. With V trimmed by 3 bases and J by 4 bases, 6 bases remained unmatched. The chain's CDR3 is CASSLTGGLADTQYF. The CDR3 DNA follows: TGTGCCAGCAGTTTGACGGGGGGGCTGGCAGATACGCAGTATTTT.

This chain links TRBV19 with TRBJ2-1; 8 bases map to TRBD2. The CDR3 spans 15 residues. In germline, CDR1 is LNHDA, CDR2 SQIVND (reference sequence). V lost 3 bases to trimming and J lost 2 bases; unmatched junction nucleotides: 3. This chain's CDR3 is CASSIPAGAYNEQFF. CDR3 nucleotides: TGTGCCAGTAGTATTCCAGCGGGGGCCTACAATGAGCAGTTCTTC.

This clone was detected once. The chain employs TRBV5-8 and TRBJ2-7; 8 bases are shared with TRBD1. The CDR3 is 14 amino acids. CDR1 and CDR2 (germline): SGHTS, YDEGEE. The junction had 5 bases not matched to a gene; V was cut back by 3 bases and J by 3 bases. CDR3 in DNA: TGTGCCAGCAGCTCGCAGGGGGCGGACTACGAGCAGTACTTC. Protein: CASSSQGADYEQYF.

The chain recombines TRBV5-1 with TRBJ2-7, with 11 bases matching TRBD1. The CDR3 sequence is 16 residues long. Germline loops: CDR1 SGHRS, CDR2 YFSETQ. V lost 4 bases to trimming and J lost 5 bases; unmatched junction nucleotides: 11. The chain's CDR3 is CASSNYRDRGFNEQYF. For the CDR3, the DNA is TGCGCCAGCAGCAACTACCGGGACAGGGGGTTCAACGAGCAGTACTTC. Drawing the rest from reference TRBV5-1 and TRBJ2-7, the complete variable domain is KAGVTQTPRYLIKTRGQQVTLSCSPISGHRSVSWYQQTPGQGLQFLFEYFSETQRNKGNFPGRFSGRQFSNSRSEMNVSTLELGDSALYLCASSNYRDRGFNEQYFGPGTRLTVT.

V and J are TRBV13 and TRBJ1-4; D uncertain. Trimming left V 6 bases short and J 5 bases short, with 13 bases between. The length of the CDR3 is 14 residues. The germline V gene has CDR1 PRHDT and CDR2 FYEKMQ (reference sequence). CDR3 in DNA: TGTGCCAGCAGTCATCAGCGGATGAATGAAAAACTGTTTTTT. Translating gives CASSHQRMNEKLFF.

V and J are TRBV13 and TRBJ2-1; D may be TRBD2 (5 bases). CDR3 size: 15 residues. V was pared by 6 bases and J by 0 bases, with 12 bases between. Germline CDR1 and CDR2: PRHDT and FYEKMQ (reference sequence). The chain's CDR3 is CASRSFSDSYNEQFF. CDR3 DNA: TGTGCCAGCAGGTCCTTTAGCGACTCCTACAATGAGCAGTTCTTC.

This clone has only a few counts. This chain uses TRBV2 with TRBJ2-5; the D gene is possibly TRBD1 (5 bases). The J call may be faulty, since TRBJ2-7 better matches the DNA end. Germline-derived CDR1 and CDR2 are SNHLY and FYNNEI. This CDR3 region has 16 residues. The CDR3: CASSEALWAGSYEQYF. The CDR3 bases are TGTGCCAGCAGTGAAGCGCTTTGGGCAGGGTCCTACGAGCAGTACTTC.

The chain has TRBV7-6 and TRBJ1-5; TRBD1 matches at 8 bases. The J segment lost 7 bases and the V segment lost 5 bases, leaving 10 bases of the junction unmatched. Germline V lookup: CDR1 SGHVS, CDR2 FNYEAQ. This CDR3 contains 15 residues. In nucleotides, the CDR3 is TGTGCCAGCAGCCCACTGACAGGGGCCGGGCAGCCCCAGCATTTT. Protein product: CASSPLTGAGQPQHF.

The rearrangement joins TRBV19 to TRBJ2-2, with 7 bases matching TRBD1. Losses at the gene ends were 1 base for V and 5 bases for J; bases not matched to a gene: 10. The CDR3 consists of 17 residues. The germline V gene has CDR1 LNHDA and CDR2 SQIVND (reference sequence). This chain's CDR3 is CASSIVMPGGTTGELFF. DNA of the CDR3: TGTGCCAGTAGTATAGTCATGCCAGGGGGTACGACCGGGGAGCTGTTTTTT.

The rearrangement links TRBV5-6 to TRBJ2-7, with TRBD1 identical over 8 bases. CDR1 and CDR2 from the germline V gene are SGHDT and YYEEEE. CDR3 length: 15 residues. V was pared by 4 bases and J by 2 bases, with 8 bases of the junction left unmatched. The CDR3 loop reads CASSGLGQGTYEQYF. The CDR3 DNA reads as TGTGCCAGCAGCGGACTCGGACAGGGAACCTACGAGCAGTACTTC. The complete variable domain, with remaining parts taken from reference TRBV5-6 and TRBJ2-7, reads DAGVTQSPTHLIKTRGQQVTLRCSPKSGHDTVSWYQQALGQGPQFIFQYYEEEERQRGNFPDRFSGHQFPNYSSELNVNALLLGDSALYLCASSGLGQGTYEQYFGPGTRLTVT.

The V call is TRBV7-8, the J call TRBJ2-2, with TRBD1 as a possible D gene (6 bases). There are 14 residues in the CDR3. The V gene's germline CDR1 is SGHVS and CDR2 FQNEAQ. V lost 5 bases to trimming and J lost 10 bases, with 17 bases between them. The DNA of the CDR3 is TGTGCCAGCAGCAAGGACAGTGGGGAAAAGGAGCTGTTTTTT. Amino acid sequence: CASSKDSGEKELFF.

This clone was seen more than once but under ten times. The genes are TRBV11-2 and TRBJ2-1; 7 bases line up with TRBD1. CDR1 and CDR2 (germline): SGHAT, FQNNGV. V shed 6 bases and J 8 bases; nucleotides not matched to a gene: 7. This CDR3 region has 13 residues. CDR3 DNA: TGTGCCAGCAGTTTCGACAGGGCCCATGAGCAGTTCTTC. Amino acids: CASSFDRAHEQFF.

The V and J genes are TRBV7-2 and TRBJ1-1, with a possible D match to TRBD1 (5 bases). Germline V gene data show CDR1 as SGHTA and CDR2 as FQGNSA. The germline V and J ends were trimmed by 0 bases and 1 base, with 6 bases remaining between them. CDR3 length: 14 residues. The CDR3 DNA sequence: TGTGCCAGCAGCTTAGCGGGGGGGAACACTGAAGCTTTCTTT. Translated: CASSLAGGNTEAFF.

This clone appeared a single time. The V gene is TRBV30, the J gene TRBJ1-5, with 8 bases lining up with TRBD1. The CDR3 is 13 amino acids. In germline, CDR1 is GTSNPN, CDR2 SVGIG (reference sequence). V shed 1 base, J shed 7 bases, and the junction held 3 bases outside the gene matches. CDR3 protein: CAWSGTGGQPQHF. For the CDR3, the DNA is TGTGCCTGGAGTGGTACAGGGGGACAGCCCCAGCATTTT.

The chain joins TRBV27 to TRBJ2-2; maybe TRBD1 (5 bases). V dropped 2 bases and J dropped 5 bases, with 9 bases sitting between them. Germline V CDR1 and CDR2: MNHEY, SMNVEV (reference sequence). The CDR3 spans 14 residues. The CDR3 DNA follows: TGTGCCAGCAGTTTACAGGGTTCTACCGGGGAGCTGTTTTTT. Amino acids: CASSLQGSTGELFF.